This T cell receptor (beta chain) was sequenced for a study of CD8+ T cells in alopecia areata. The wider study: After 6 to 18 months of tofacitinib, follow-up continued 6 months off drug.

RNA extraction and reverse transcription yielded cDNA as sequencing template. Here immunoSEQ multiplex PCR was the method, and the copy in TCRdb shows in-frame clones only, minus some. Of roughly 210,000 clones listed, about 40% are singletons. As to treatment: oral pan-JAK inhibitor, 5-10 mg twice daily. Lesional scalp punch biopsies and peripheral blood were collected from alopecia areata patients. Concerning this clone: What it binds is not known.

General observations from the study: Possibly as an HLA-related effect, TCR sharing across patients appeared less clear than in mice. On tofacitinib, scalp clonality and expanded CD8+ clones among top 100 fell significantly.

From germline, CDR1 is MGHRA and CDR2 YSYEKL. The CDR3 covers 17 residues. V was clipped by 6 bases and J by 6 bases; unmatched bases: 20. The sequence was obtained from a human donor with alopecia areata. The chain couples TRBV4-1 to TRBJ2-7, with TRBD1 identical over 7 bases. The material sequenced was CD4+ T cells sorted from blood, taken around week 37, from a patient treated with tofacitinib. The CDR3 loop is CASSATSGQLAFGEQYF. The CDR3, as DNA: TGCGCCAGCAGTGCGACATCGGGACAGCTTGCTTTCGGCGAGCAGTACTTC.